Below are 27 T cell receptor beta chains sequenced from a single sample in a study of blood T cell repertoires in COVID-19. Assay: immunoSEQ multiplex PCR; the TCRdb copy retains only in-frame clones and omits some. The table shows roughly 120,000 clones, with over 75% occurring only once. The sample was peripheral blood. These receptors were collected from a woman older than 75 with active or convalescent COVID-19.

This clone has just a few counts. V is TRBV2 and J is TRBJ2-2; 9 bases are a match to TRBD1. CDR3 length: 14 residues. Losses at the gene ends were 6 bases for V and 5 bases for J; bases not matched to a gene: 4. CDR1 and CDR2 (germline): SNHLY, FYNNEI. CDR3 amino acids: CASSAGTGTGELFF. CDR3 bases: TGTGCCAGCAGCGCCGGGACAGGGACCGGGGAGCTGTTTTTT.

The CDR3 nucleotides are TGTGCCAGCAGCCCGGACACCTATGGCTACACCTTC. Translating it yields CASSPDTYGYTF. The rearrangement joins TRBV5-4 to TRBJ1-2, with D maybe TRBD1 (5 bases). The CDR3 has 12 amino acids. Trimming left V 4 bases short and J 4 bases short, with 8 bases between. CDR1 is SGHNT and CDR2 is YYREEE in the germline V gene (reference sequence).

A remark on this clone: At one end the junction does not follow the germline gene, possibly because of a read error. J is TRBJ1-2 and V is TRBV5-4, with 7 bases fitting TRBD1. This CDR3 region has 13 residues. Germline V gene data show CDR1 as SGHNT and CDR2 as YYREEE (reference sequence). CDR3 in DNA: TGTGCCAGCAGCACGACCTCCGGGACAGCGAACCTTTTC. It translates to CASSTTSGTANLF.

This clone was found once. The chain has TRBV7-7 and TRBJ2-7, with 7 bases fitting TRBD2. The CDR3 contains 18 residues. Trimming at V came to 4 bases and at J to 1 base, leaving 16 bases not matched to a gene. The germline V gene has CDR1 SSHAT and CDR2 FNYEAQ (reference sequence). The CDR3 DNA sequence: TGTGCCAGCAGCTCCCTGGGGGGGATGGTGGTATATTCCTACGAGCAGTACTTC. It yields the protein CASSSLGGMVVYSYEQYF.

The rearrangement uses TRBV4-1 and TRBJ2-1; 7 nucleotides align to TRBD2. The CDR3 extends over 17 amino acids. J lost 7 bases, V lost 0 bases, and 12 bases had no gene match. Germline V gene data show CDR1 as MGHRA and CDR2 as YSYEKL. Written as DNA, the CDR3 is TGCGCCAGCAGCCAAGATCGGAGGCCTAGCGGATCGAATGAGCAGTTCTTC. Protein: CASSQDRRPSGSNEQFF.

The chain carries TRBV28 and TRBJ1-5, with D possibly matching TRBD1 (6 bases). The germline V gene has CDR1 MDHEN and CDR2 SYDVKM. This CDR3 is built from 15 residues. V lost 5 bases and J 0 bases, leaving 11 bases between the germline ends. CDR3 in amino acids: CASSPGGPSNQPQHF. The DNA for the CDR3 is TGTGCCAGCAGTCCGGGGGGCCCTAGCAATCAGCCCCAGCATTTT.

The CDR3 here is CASTQDRVGNSPLHF. CDR3 in DNA: TGTGCCAGCACCCAGGACAGGGTGGGGAATTCACCCCTCCACTTT. The rearrangement uses TRBV5-6 and TRBJ1-6; 8 bases match TRBD1. The CDR3 sequence is 15 residues long. The J segment lost 7 bases and the V segment lost 6 bases, leaving 9 bases of the junction unmatched. CDR1 is SGHDT and CDR2 is YYEEEE in the germline V gene.

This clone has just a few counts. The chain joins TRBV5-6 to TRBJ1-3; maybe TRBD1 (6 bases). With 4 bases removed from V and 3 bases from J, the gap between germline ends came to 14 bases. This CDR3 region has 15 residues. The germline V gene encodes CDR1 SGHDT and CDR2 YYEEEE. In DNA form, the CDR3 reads TGTGCCAGCAGCCGACGGACAGAGTTTGGAAACACCATATATTTT. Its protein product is CASSRRTEFGNTIYF.

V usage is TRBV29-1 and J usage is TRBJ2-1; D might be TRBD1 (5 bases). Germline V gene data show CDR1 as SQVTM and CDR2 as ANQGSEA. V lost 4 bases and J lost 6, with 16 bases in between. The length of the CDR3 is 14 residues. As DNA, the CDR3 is TGCAGCGTTGCCACTTGGGGCGTTCTCAATGAGCAGTTCTTC. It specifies CSVATWGVLNEQFF.

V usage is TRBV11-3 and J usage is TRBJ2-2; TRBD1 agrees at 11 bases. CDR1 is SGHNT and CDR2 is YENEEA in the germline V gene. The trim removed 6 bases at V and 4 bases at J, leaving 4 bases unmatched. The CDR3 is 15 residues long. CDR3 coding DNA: TGTGCCAGCAGGCCCGGGACAGGGGGCACCGGGGAGCTGTTTTTT. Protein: CASRPGTGGTGELFF.

The CDR3 is CASSLGVAGGMGYEQYF. The CDR3 DNA follows: TGTGCCAGCAGTTTGGGAGTAGCGGGAGGTATGGGCTACGAGCAGTACTTC. The chain carries TRBV27 and TRBJ2-7; 10 bases are a match to TRBD2. Germline lookup yields CDR1 MNHEY and CDR2 SMNVEV (reference sequence). This CDR3 has 17 amino acids. The V segment lost 3 bases and the J segment 3 bases; nucleotides outside the gene matches: 11.

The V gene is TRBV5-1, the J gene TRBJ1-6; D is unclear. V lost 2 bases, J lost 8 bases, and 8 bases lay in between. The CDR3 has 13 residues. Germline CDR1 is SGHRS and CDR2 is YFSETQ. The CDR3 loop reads CASSFADDSPLHF. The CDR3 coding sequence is TGCGCCAGCAGCTTCGCGGATGATTCACCCCTCCACTTT.

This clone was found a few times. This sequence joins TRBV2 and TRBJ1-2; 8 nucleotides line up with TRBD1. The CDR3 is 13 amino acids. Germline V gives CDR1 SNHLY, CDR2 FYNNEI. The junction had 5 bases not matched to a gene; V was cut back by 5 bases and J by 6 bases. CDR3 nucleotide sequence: TGTGCCAGCAGTTGGACAGGGTCCCATGGCTACACCTTC. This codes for CASSWTGSHGYTF.

CDR3 DNA sequence: TGTGCCAGCAGCTTGACAGACTGGGCTACCTACAATGAGCAGTTCTTC. This gives the protein CASSLTDWATYNEQFF. The rearrangement uses TRBV7-8 and TRBJ2-1; D may be TRBD1 (5 bases). Germline V gene lookup returns CDR1 SGHVS and CDR2 FQNEAQ. Deletions cut 3 bases from V and 2 bases from J, with 14 bases between. The CDR3 is 16 residues long.

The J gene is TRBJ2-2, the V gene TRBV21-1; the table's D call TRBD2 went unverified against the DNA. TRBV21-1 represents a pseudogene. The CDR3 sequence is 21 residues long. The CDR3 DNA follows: TGTGCCAGCAGCAGCCATGACCCCCTCAGACCTGCGGGAGTGTTGCCCGGGGAGCTGTTTTTT. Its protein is CASSSHDPLRPAGVLPGELFF.

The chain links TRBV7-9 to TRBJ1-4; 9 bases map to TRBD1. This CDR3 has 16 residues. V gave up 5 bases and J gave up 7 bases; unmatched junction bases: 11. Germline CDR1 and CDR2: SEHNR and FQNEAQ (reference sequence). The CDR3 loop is CASSPGQGLFGEKLFF. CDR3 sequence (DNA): TGTGCCAGCAGCCCAGGACAGGGGTTGTTCGGTGAAAAACTGTTTTTT.

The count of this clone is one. In DNA, the CDR3 is TGCGCCAGCAGCTACGGACTAGCGGGAGACGAGCAGTACTTC. Translated, it gives CASSYGLAGDEQYF. The V call is TRBV5-1, the J call TRBJ2-7, with TRBD2 matching 13 bases. V was pared by 3 bases and J by 5 bases, with 2 bases of the junction left unmatched. This CDR3 comprises 14 residues. Germline V gene lookup returns CDR1 SGHRS and CDR2 YFSETQ.

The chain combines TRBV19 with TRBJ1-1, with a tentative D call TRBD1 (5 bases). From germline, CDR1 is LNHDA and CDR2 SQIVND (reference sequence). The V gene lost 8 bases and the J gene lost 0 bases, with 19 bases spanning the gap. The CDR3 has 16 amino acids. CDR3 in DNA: TGTGCCAGTGAACCCCCGCGGGACCGTATGAACACTGAAGCTTTCTTT. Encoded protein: CASEPPRDRMNTEAFF.

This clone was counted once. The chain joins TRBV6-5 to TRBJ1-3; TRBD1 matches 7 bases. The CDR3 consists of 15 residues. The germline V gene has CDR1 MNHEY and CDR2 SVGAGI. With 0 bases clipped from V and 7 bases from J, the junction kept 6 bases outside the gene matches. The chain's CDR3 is CASSYSRQGVNTIYF. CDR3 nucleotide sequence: TGTGCCAGCAGTTACTCGAGACAGGGAGTGAACACCATATATTTT.

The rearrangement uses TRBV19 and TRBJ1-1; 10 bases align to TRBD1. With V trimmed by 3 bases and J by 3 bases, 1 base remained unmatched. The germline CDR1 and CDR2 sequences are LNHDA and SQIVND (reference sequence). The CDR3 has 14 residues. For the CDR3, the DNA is TGTGCCAGTAGTATTGACAGGGGGCACACTGAAGCTTTCTTT. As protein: CASSIDRGHTEAFF.

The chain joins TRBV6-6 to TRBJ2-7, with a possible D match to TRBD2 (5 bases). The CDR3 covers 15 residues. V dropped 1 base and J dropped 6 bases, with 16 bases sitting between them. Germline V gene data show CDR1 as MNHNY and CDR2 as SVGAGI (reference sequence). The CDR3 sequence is CASSYFQVGEGEQYF. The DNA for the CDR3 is TGTGCCAGCAGTTACTTCCAGGTCGGTGAGGGCGAGCAGTACTTC.

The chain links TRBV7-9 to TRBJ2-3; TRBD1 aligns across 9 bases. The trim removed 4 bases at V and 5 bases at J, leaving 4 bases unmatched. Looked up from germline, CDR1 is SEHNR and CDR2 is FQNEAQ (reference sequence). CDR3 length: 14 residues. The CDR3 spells CASSSDRGGDTQYF. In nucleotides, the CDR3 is TGTGCCAGCAGCTCCGACAGGGGGGGAGATACGCAGTATTTT.

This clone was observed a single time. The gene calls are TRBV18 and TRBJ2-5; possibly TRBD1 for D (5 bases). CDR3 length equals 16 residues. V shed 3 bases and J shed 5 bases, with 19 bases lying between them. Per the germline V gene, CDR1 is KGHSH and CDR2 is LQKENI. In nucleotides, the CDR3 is TGTGCCAGCTCACCGACAGAACTGCCTCTGGGGGAGACCCAGTACTTC. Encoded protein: CASSPTELPLGETQYF. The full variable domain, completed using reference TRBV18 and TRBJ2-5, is NAGVMQNPRHLVRRRGQEARLRCSPMKGHSHVYWYRQLPEEGLKFMVYLQKENIIDESGMPKERFSAEFPKEGPSILRIQQVVRGDSAAYFCASSPTELPLGETQYFGPGTRLLVL.

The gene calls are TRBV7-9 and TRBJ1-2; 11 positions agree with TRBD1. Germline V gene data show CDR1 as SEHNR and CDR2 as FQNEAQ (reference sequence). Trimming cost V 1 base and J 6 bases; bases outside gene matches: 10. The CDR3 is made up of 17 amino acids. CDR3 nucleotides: TGTGCCAGCAGCTTAGGGAAAGGGACAGGGGGTACGGATGGCTACACCTTC. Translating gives CASSLGKGTGGTDGYTF.

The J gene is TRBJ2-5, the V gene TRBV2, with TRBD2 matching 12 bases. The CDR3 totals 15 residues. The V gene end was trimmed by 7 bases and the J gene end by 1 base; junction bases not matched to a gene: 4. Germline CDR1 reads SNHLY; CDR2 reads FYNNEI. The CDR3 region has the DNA TGTGCCAGCACTGGACTAGCGGGGCCCCAAGAGACCCAGTACTTC. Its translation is CASTGLAGPQETQYF. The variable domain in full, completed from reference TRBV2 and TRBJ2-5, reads EPEVTQTPSHQVTQMGQEVILRCVPISNHLYFYWYRQILGQKVEFLVSFYNNEISEKSEIFDDQFSVERPDGSNFTLKIRSTKLEDSAMYFCASTGLAGPQETQYFGPGTRLLVL.

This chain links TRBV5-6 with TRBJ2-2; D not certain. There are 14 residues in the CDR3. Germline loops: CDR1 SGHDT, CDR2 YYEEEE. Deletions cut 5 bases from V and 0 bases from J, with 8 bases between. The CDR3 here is CASRRQANTGELFF. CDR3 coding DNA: TGTGCCAGCAGGCGACAAGCGAACACCGGGGAGCTGTTTTTT.

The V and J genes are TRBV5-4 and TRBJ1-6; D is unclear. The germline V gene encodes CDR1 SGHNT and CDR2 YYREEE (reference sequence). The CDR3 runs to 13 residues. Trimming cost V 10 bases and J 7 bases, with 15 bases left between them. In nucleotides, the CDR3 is TGTGCCGCGAAGGCGCCGGGGAATTCACCCCTCCACTTT. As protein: CAAKAPGNSPLHF.